The rows below give T cell receptor beta chains drawn from one sample of a study of blood T cell repertoires in COVID-19. Assay used: immunoSEQ multiplex PCR; TCRdb lists only in-frame clones, some missing. The table includes 250,000 or so clones, roughly 89% detected once. Material for sequencing was PBMCs or T cells enriched from blood (not recorded which). The origin of the receptors is a woman in her thirties with acute COVID-19. Both conserved end residues are part of each CDR3. D genes are given only for firm matches. Rows give clone size only sometimes, using once, few, many, or a class for an expanded clone.

CDR3	DNA	D	V	size	J
CASSQAAGVYGYTF	TGTGCCAGCAGCCAAGCGGCAGGGGTCTATGGCTACACCTTC	-	TRBV6-4	-	TRBJ1-2
CAISGQGLADTQYF	TGTGCCATCAGTGGACAGGGTTTGGCAGATACGCAGTATTTT	TRBD1	TRBV10-3	-	TRBJ2-3
CAISPTATNEKLFF	TGTGCCATCAGCCCGACAGCAACTAATGAAAAACTGTTTTTT	-	TRBV10-3	-	TRBJ1-4
CASTGTATYEQYF	TGTGCCAGCACCGGGACAGCTACCTACGAGCAGTACTTC	TRBD1	TRBV6-5	-	TRBJ2-7
CASSLVQQETQYF	TGCGCCAGCAGCTTGGTGCAGCAAGAGACCCAGTACTTC	-	TRBV5-1	-	TRBJ2-5
CASSELYKGDNEQFF	TGTGCCAGCAGTGAATTATACAAGGGGGACAATGAGCAGTTCTTC	-	TRBV25-1	-	TRBJ2-1
CASSLEDRGYNEQFF	TGTGCCAGCAGCTTGGAGGACAGGGGGTACAATGAGCAGTTCTTC	TRBD1	TRBV5-5	-	TRBJ2-1
CASSMDSEETQYF	TGTGCCAGTAGTATGGACTCCGAAGAGACCCAGTACTTC	-	TRBV19	-	TRBJ2-5
CASSQGTSGVETQYF	TGCGCCAGCAGCCAAGGAACTAGCGGGGTGGAGACCCAGTACTTC	TRBD2	TRBV4-1	once	TRBJ2-5
CASGDRGNSYEQYF	TGTGCCAGCGGCGACAGGGGAAACTCCTACGAGCAGTACTTC	TRBD1	TRBV2	-	TRBJ2-7
CASSRTGRNQPQHF	TGTGCCAGCAGTCGGACAGGGCGCAATCAGCCCCAGCATTTT	TRBD1	TRBV25-1	-	TRBJ1-5
CASSPPDSLASNSPLHF	TGTGCCAGCTCACCACCGGACAGCTTAGCGTCTAATTCACCCCTCCACTTT	-	TRBV18	-	TRBJ1-6
CASRPSSFQTYEQYF	TGTGCCAGCAGACCCTCTAGCTTCCAGACCTACGAGCAGTACTTC	-	TRBV6-5	-	TRBJ2-7
CASTPQDRGKLFF	TGTGCCAGCACCCCCCAGGACAGGGGAAAACTGTTTTTT	TRBD1	TRBV12-3/TRBV12-4	-	TRBJ1-4
CASSLVNGGSSYNEQFF	TGTGCCAGCAGCTTAGTAAACGGGGGGAGCTCCTACAATGAGCAGTTCTTC	TRBD2	TRBV11-2	-	TRBJ2-1
CASSWDRSQPQHF	TGTGCCAGTAGTTGGGACAGGTCACAGCCCCAGCATTTT	TRBD1	TRBV19	-	TRBJ1-5
CASSLSSGDYGYTF	TGCGCCAGCAGCTTGAGTTCAGGGGACTATGGCTACACCTTC	-	TRBV5-1	-	TRBJ1-2
CAAGQGYQPQHF	TGTGCCGCGGGACAGGGATATCAGCCCCAGCATTTT	TRBD1	TRBV19	-	TRBJ1-5
CASSEREGNQPQHF	TGTGCCAGCAGTGAAAGAGAGGGCAATCAGCCCCAGCATTTT	-	TRBV2	-	TRBJ1-5
CASSRVGAAAEQYF	TGTGCCAGCAGCCGAGTTGGGGCCGCCGCCGAGCAGTACTTC	-	TRBV7-9	-	TRBJ2-7
CASSDRGLREKLFF	TGTGCCAGCAGTGACAGGGGGTTGCGGGAAAAACTGTTTTTT	TRBD1	TRBV6-1	-	TRBJ1-4
CASSYGNQETQYF	TGTGCCAGCAGTTATGGCAACCAAGAGACCCAGTACTTC	-	TRBV6-5	-	TRBJ2-5
CASSIMTGGNTEAFF	TGTGCCAGTAGTATCATGACAGGGGGCAACACTGAAGCTTTCTTT	TRBD1	TRBV19	-	TRBJ1-1
CASTGTMGSPLHF	TGTGCCAGTACCGGGACAATGGGTTCACCCCTCCACTTT	-	TRBV7-9	-	TRBJ1-6